The 6 T cell receptor beta chains below come from one sample, sequenced in a study of prognosis after radiotherapy for stage I lung cancer. By two-round multiplex PCR, the TCR beta CDR3 was amplified from genomic DNA. It was primers specific to each TRBV and TRBJ gene that first-round PCR used. TCRdb processed the multiplex PCR reads anew with MiXCR; each CDR3 protein has one entry. The profile covers some 15,000 distinct CDR3 sequences, with 50% to 65% appearing a single time and approximately 27% taken by the ten largest. The sample was PBMCs, taken before or after stereotactic body radiation therapy (not recorded which). All receptors derive from a donor of 50 years or more with non-small cell lung cancer.

This clonotype was found many times. J is TRBJ2-7 and V is TRBV19, with D hard to call. Germline CDR1 is LNHDA and CDR2 is SQIVND (reference sequence). With 4 bases removed from V and 2 bases from J, the gap between germline ends came to 9 bases. This CDR3 comprises 13 residues. The CDR3 is CASSNGIAYEQYF. The CDR3 DNA is TGTGCCAGTAGTAATGGGATCGCCTACGAGCAGTACTTC.

This clonotype is classed as medium-sized. V usage is TRBV30 and J usage is TRBJ2-6, with 9 nucleotides matching TRBD1. Germline V CDR1 and CDR2: GTSNPN, SVGIG (reference sequence). V dropped 3 bases and J dropped 1; count of bases not matched to a gene: 7. There are 17 residues in the CDR3. CDR3 bases: TGTGCCTGGAGGCGGGACAGGGTAAAATCTGGGGCCAACGTCCTGACTTTC. Translated, it gives CAWRRDRVKSGANVLTF.

A note on this clonotype: A far larger clone is one nucleotide away, so this likely arose from a read error. This chain uses TRBV7-9 with TRBJ2-3, with TRBD2 matching over 10 bases. Germline values: CDR1 SEHNR, CDR2 FQNEAQ (reference sequence). The CDR3 has 16 residues. This chain's CDR3 is CASSVRTSGSTYTQYF. The CDR3 DNA sequence: TGTGCCAGCAGCGTTCGGACTAGCGGCAGCACATATACGCAGTATTTT. Full variable domain (outside the CDR3, taken from reference TRBV7-9 and TRBJ2-3): DTGVSQNPRHKITKRGQNVTFRCDPISEHNRLYWYRQTLGQGPEFLTYFQNEAQLEKSRLLSDRFSAERPKGSFSTLEIQRTEQGDSAMYLCASSVRTSGSTYTQYFGPGTRLTVL.

A single count supports this clonotype. A far larger clone lies a single base away; this is likely a read error. The chain joins TRBV5-5 to TRBJ1-5; TRBD1 agrees at 7 bases. Germline V gives CDR1 SGHKS, CDR2 YYEKEE (reference sequence). The length of the CDR3 is 19 residues. Trimming removed 6 bases from V and 0 bases from J; junction bases left unmatched: 18. CDR3 residues: CASTFSGQGVLYSNQPQHF. CDR3 DNA: TGTGCCAGCACCTTTTCGGGGCAGGGGGTTCTTTATAGCAATCAGCCCCAGCATTTT. Together with reference TRBV5-5 and TRBJ1-5, the CDR3 gives the full variable domain: DAGVTQSPTHLIKTRGQQVTLRCSPISGHKSVSWYQQVLGQGPQFIFQYYEKEERGRGNFPDRFSARQFPNYSSELNVNALLLGDSALYLCASTFSGQGVLYSNQPQHFGDGTRLSIL.

The rearrangement joins TRBV11-2 to TRBJ2-7; D ambiguous. V gave up 5 bases and J gave up 3 bases, with 11 bases separating them. Germline values: CDR1 SGHAT, CDR2 FQNNGV. The CDR3 spans 13 residues. CDR3 sequence: CASSPTYGYEQYF. The CDR3 nucleotides are TGTGCCAGCAGCCCTACGTACGGCTACGAGCAGTACTTC.

This clonotype is medium-sized by share. The chain employs TRBV6-1 and TRBJ1-1; TRBD1 is a possible D gene (6 bases). The CDR3 has 13 residues. V lost 6 bases and J lost 4, with 12 bases in between. Germline CDR1 MNHNS, CDR2 SASEGT. The CDR3 region has the DNA TGTGCCAGCAGGGCACAGGGTCTCACTGAAGCTTTCTTT. Amino acids: CASRAQGLTEAFF.